This T cell receptor beta chain was profiled in a study of T-cell reconstitution after alpha-beta-depleted transplantation in children listed by TCRdb under 2016. In terms of the full investigation: T-cell immune reconstitution after TCRalphabeta/CD19-depleted allogeneic hematopoietic cell transplantation in children was quantitatively tracked in the study by means of TCR repertoire profiling. The full study reports these points: The frequencies of hyperexpanded clones fell over the following months, and after one year, T-cell counts and TCRbeta diversity were mostly attributed to newly produced T cells. About two months after transplant, the apparently early recovery of alphabetaT-cell counts reportedly depended on just several hundred clones that had expanded rapidly and came from non-depleted graft cells. In some patients, high TCRbeta diversity at day 60 was attributed to recipient T cells and intrathymic progenitors that had survived conditioning.

Libraries came from PCR. TCRdb shows the sequencer as Illumina HiSeq 2500. TCR libraries were prepared with molecular barcoding, using unique molecular identifiers to normalize TCRbeta repertoire quantification. TCRdb's own reprocessing of the public reads used fastp at Q25 and MiXCR and kept productive beta chains. Identical CDR3 protein sequences are pooled into one entry, listed with their most common genes and DNA. In this sample the table shows approximately 350,000 distinct CDR3 sequences, 15% to 20% of which occur a single time. About 41% of the sample lies in the top ten. This clonotype was found a few times. What antigen it recognizes has not been identified. Per-nucleotide qualities are absent, and no much larger clonotype sits a single base away. The treatment or condition label corresponds to: allogeneic hematopoietic cell transplantation with graft depleted of TCRalphabeta T cells and CD19 B cells. The children who served as transplant recipients had been given grafts of TCRalphabeta/CD19-depleted allogeneic hematopoietic cells.

V is trimmed back by 1 base and J by 3 bases, and the junction contains 6 bases that no gene match accounts for. From the cysteine up to the phenylalanine, the CDR3 has a length of 16 residues. The CDR3 DNA has 48 bases and is translated from base 1. Per the germline V gene (reference sequence), PRHDT is the CDR1 and FYEKMQ is the CDR2. This receptor was obtained from a male patient aged 2-15 years who had a stem cell transplant for acute lymphoblastic leukemia, so the T cells may come from the graft donor. The material sequenced was PBMCs, mostly from graft donor cells, taken 360 days after TCRalphabeta/CD19-depleted stem cell transplant. The chain couples TRBV13 to TRBJ2-1, with 7 bases aligning to TRBD2. CDR3 sequence: CASSLAGDYLYNEQFF. The bases read TGTGCCAGCAGCTTAGCGGGGGACTACCTCTACAATGAGCAGTTCTTC.